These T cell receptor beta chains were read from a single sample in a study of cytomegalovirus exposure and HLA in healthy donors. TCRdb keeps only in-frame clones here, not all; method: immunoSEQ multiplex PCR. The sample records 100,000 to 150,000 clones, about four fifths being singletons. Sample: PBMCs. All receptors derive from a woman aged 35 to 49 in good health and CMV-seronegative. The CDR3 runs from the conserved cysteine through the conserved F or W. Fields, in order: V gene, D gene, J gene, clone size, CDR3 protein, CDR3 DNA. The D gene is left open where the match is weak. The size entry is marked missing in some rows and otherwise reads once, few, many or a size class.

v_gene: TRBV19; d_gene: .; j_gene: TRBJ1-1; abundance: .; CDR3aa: CASSHQGTQAFF; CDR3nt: TGTGCCAGTAGTCATCAGGGGACCCAAGCTTTCTTT
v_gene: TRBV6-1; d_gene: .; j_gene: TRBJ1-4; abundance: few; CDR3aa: CASNTPLYEKLFF; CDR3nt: TGTGCCAGCAACACGCCCCTTTATGAAAAACTGTTTTTT
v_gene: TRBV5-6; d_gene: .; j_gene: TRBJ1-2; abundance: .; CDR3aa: CASSLDGGSRGYGYTF; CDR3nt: TGTGCCAGCAGCTTGGATGGGGGCTCGAGGGGCTATGGCTACACCTTC
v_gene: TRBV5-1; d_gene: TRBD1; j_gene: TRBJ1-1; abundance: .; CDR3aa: CASAQGAGNTEAFF; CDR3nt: TGCGCCAGTGCACAGGGGGCGGGGAACACTGAAGCTTTCTTT
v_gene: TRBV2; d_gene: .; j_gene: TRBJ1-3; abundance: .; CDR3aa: CASSDWQNSGNTIYF; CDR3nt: TGTGCCAGCAGTGACTGGCAAAACTCTGGAAACACCATATATTTT
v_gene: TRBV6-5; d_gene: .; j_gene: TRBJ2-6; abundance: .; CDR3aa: CASRSSGANVLTF; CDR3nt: TGTGCCAGCAGGAGCTCTGGGGCCAACGTCCTGACTTTC
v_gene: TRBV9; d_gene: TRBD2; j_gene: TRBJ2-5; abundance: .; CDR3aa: CASSVGLAGDGETQYF; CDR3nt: TGTGCCAGCAGCGTCGGACTAGCGGGGGATGGGGAGACCCAGTACTTC
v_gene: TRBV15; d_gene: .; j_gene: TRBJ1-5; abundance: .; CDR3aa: CATSIFPRRVSNQPQHF; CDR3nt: TGTGCCACCAGCATTTTTCCGAGGAGGGTTAGCAATCAGCCCCAGCATTTT
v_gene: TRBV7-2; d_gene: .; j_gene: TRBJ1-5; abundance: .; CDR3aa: CASSATGRDNQPQHF; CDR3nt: TGTGCCAGCAGCGCGACCGGGAGAGACAATCAGCCCCAGCATTTT
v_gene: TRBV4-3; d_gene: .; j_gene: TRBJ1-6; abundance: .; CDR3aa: CASSQESRGHGSPLHF; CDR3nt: TGCGCCAGCAGCCAAGAGAGTAGAGGCCATGGGTCACCCCTCCACTTT
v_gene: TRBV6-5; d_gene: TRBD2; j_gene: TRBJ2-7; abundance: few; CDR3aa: CASSPGLGYEQYF; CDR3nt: TGTGCCAGCAGCCCCGGACTAGGATACGAGCAGTACTTC
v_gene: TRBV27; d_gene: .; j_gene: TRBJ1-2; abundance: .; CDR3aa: CASSPAGPNYGYTF; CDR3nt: TGTGCCAGCAGTCCGGCGGGGCCCAACTATGGCTACACCTTC
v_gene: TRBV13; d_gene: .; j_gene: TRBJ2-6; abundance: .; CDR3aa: CASSPTGIGTWGANVLTF; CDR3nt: TGTGCCAGCAGCCCGACAGGGATTGGGACTTGGGGGGCCAACGTCCTGACTTTC
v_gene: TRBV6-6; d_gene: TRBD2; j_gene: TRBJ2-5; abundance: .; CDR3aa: CASSYSSGGQTQYF; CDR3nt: TGTGCCAGCAGTTACTCTAGCGGGGGGCAGACCCAGTACTTC
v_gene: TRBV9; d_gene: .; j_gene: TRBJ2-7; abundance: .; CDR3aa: CASSTAGTTLYEQYF; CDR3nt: TGTGCCAGCAGCACCGCCGGGACAACACTCTACGAGCAGTACTTC
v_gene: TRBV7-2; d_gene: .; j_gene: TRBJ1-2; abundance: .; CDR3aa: CASSRRGYGYTF; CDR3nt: TGTGCCAGCAGCCGTCGCGGCTATGGCTACACCTTC